One sample yielded the 32 T cell receptor beta chains listed below, sequenced in a study of tumor and adjacent non-tumor tissue in lung cancer. TCRbeta libraries were built with three rounds of nested PCR, modified from ARM-PCR. From the multiplex PCR reads, TCRdb called clonotypes with MiXCR, one entry per CDR3 protein. The sample has 90,000 to 120,000 distinct CDR3 sequences, about 62% seen once. RNA was extracted from bulk tissue without any cell sorting. This non-tumor lung sample came from over 3 cm beyond the tumor edge. The sequenced sample was distant non-tumor lung tissue. The receptors come from a man younger than 45 with non-small cell lung cancer.

As regards this clonotype: A read error may be the cause here, since a much bigger clone is one base away. The genes are TRBV29-1 and TRBJ2-3; TRBD2 might be the D (6 bases). The CDR3 sequence is 12 residues long. Germline V gives CDR1 SQVTM, CDR2 ANQGSEA. V lost 2 bases and J 10 bases, leaving 13 bases between the germline ends. The CDR3 DNA follows: TGCAGCGTTGAATGGAGGGTCGATGCGCAGTATTTT. As protein: CSVEWRVDAQYF.

This clonotype has a count of ten or more. The chain recombines TRBV20-1 with TRBJ2-3, with TRBD2 matching 7 bases. CDR1 DFQATT and CDR2 SNEGSKA come from the germline V gene (reference sequence). The CDR3 totals 14 residues. The V segment lost 6 bases and the J segment 4 bases; nucleotides outside the gene matches: 10. The CDR3 here is CSAVMGGSADTQYF. CDR3 DNA: TGCAGTGCAGTCATGGGCGGGAGCGCAGATACGCAGTATTTT.

The table lists this clonotype with a count of one. A much larger clone differs by one base, so this may be a read error. The chain uses TRBV12-3 or TRBV12-4 and TRBJ1-2, with 9 bases that match TRBD1. Trimming removed 8 bases from V and 2 bases from J; junction bases left unmatched: 6. This CDR3 region has 14 residues. CDR3 in amino acids: CASGGGTGNYGYTF. The CDR3 DNA follows: TGTGCCAGCGGCGGAGGGACAGGGAACTATGGCTACACCTTC.

A note on this clonotype: Relative to the germline gene, one junction end is altered; a read error may explain this. V usage is TRBV11-1 and J usage is TRBJ2-7, with TRBD2 as a possible D gene (6 bases). Germline assignment: CDR1 SGHAT and CDR2 FQDESV (reference sequence). This CDR3 has 15 amino acids. This chain's CDR3 is CASNLESTRTRELYF. Here the CDR3 DNA reads TGTGCCAGCAACTTAGAGTCCACCAGGACTCGGGAGCTCTACTTC.

Details on this clonotype: No conserved phenylalanine or tryptophan is present at the end of the CDR3, so a read error is the likely explanation. This rearrangement joins TRBV2 to TRBJ2-7; D may be TRBD1 (6 bases). The V gene's germline CDR1 is SNHLY and CDR2 FYNNEI. V shed 7 bases and J shed 2 bases, with 12 bases lying between them. The CDR3 spans 13 residues. Written as DNA, the CDR3 is TGTGCCAGCATGGAGGACAGCACCTACGAGCAGTACCTC. Residues: CASMEDSTYEQYL.

Points on this clonotype: Given a much more abundant clone one base away, this may be a read error. The J gene is TRBJ2-3, the V gene TRBV6-5, with unresolved D. Germline CDR1 and CDR2: MNHEY and SVGAGI. Trimming stripped 2 bases from V and 8 bases from J, with 11 bases between. This CDR3 has 13 residues. CDR3 residues: CASSYKNRGTQYF. CDR3 coding DNA: TGTGCCAGCAGTTACAAGAATCGCGGTACGCAGTATTTT.

As concerns this clonotype: A much larger clone sits a single nucleotide away, making a read error possible. The rearrangement links TRBV11-2 to TRBJ2-3; D assignment may be TRBD1 or TRBD2 (5 bases each). The CDR3 is 14 amino acids. The germline gives CDR1 SGHAT, CDR2 FQNNGV. The CDR3 loop reads CARSLGSGRDTQYF. The CDR3 coding sequence is TGTGCCCGCAGCTTAGGTTCGGGGCGGGATACGCAGTATTTT.

Worth noting for this clonotype: A read error may account for a junction end that differs from germline. This chain links TRBV6-1 with TRBJ2-1; D ambiguous. The J call may be incorrect, as the DNA end agrees better with TRBJ2-7. CDR1 is MNHNS, CDR2 SASEGT, per germline. This CDR3 is 12 amino acids long. DNA of the CDR3: TGTGCTAGCAGTGAATGGCTCAATGAGCAGTACTTC. This sequence encodes CASSEWLNEQYF.

In its sample, this clonotype was seen many times. The gene calls are TRBV5-4 and TRBJ2-5, with 9 bases fitting TRBD2. Per germline, CDR1 SGHNT and CDR2 YYREEE (reference sequence). V lost 4 bases and J lost 7; bases outside the gene matches: 8. The CDR3 length is 14 residues. The CDR3: CASSVMTSGGTQYF. The DNA of the CDR3 is TGTGCCAGCAGCGTAATGACTAGCGGAGGGACCCAGTACTTC.

As regards this clonotype: This clone may be a read error of a much larger clone one base away. A read error is likely, as this CDR3 ends without the conserved phenylalanine or tryptophan. The J gene is TRBJ1-1, the V gene TRBV12-3 or TRBV12-4, with a possible D match to TRBD1 (5 bases). Between the trimmed V and J ends, which lost 6 bases and 5 bases, there was a span of 16 bases. This CDR3 has 14 residues. The CDR3 nucleotides read TGTGCCAGCAGAAACCCCGGTCGGGGGACTGAAGCTTTCATT. It is translated as CASRNPGRGTEAFI.

The chain is built from TRBV11-2 and TRBJ2-7; TRBD1 is a possible D gene (5 bases). The CDR3 is 13 residues long. Trimming removed 0 bases from V and 9 bases from J, with 12 bases in between. Germline loops: CDR1 SGHAT, CDR2 FQNNGV. CDR3 DNA sequence: TGTGCCAGCAGCTTAGACAGGGAAGACGGGCAGTACTTC. Its translation is CASSLDREDGQYF.

This clonotype was counted many times. V gene TRBV20-1 combines with J gene TRBJ1-2, with D possibly being TRBD1 (5 bases). V was trimmed by 5 bases and J by 5 bases, leaving 18 bases between them. The germline gives CDR1 DFQATT, CDR2 SNEGSKA (reference sequence). The CDR3 is 14 residues long. The CDR3 here is CSAPTILGDYGYTF. The CDR3 DNA sequence: TGCAGTGCTCCCACTATTTTAGGGGATTATGGCTACACCTTC.

On this clonotype itself: This CDR3 fails to terminate in the conserved phenylalanine or tryptophan, so it likely reflects a read error. The chain combines TRBV5-6 with TRBJ2-3, with D perhaps given as TRBD1 or TRBD2 (7 bases each). The CDR3 spans 15 residues. Germline V gene sequence: CDR1 SGHDT, CDR2 YYEEEE. CDR3 region: CASSPGGAGTDAQYY. DNA for the CDR3: TGTGCCAGCAGCCCAGGGGGGGCAGGAACAGATGCGCAGTATTAT.

This clonotype was counted ten times or more. The chain uses TRBV20-1 and TRBJ2-5; TRBD2 agrees at 11 bases. Germline CDR1 DFQATT, CDR2 SNEGSKA (reference sequence). V was clipped by 0 bases and J by 5 bases; unmatched bases: 2. This CDR3 spans 14 amino acids. The CDR3 reads CSARDIAGGETQYF. CDR3 in DNA: TGCAGTGCTAGAGATATAGCGGGAGGGGAGACCCAGTACTTC.

The rearrangement links TRBV29-1 to TRBJ2-4; TRBD2 might be the D (6 bases). Per the germline V gene, CDR1 is SQVTM and CDR2 is ANQGSEA. This CDR3 contains 13 residues. The chain's CDR3 is CRVDGSGGHIQYF. CDR3 coding DNA: TGCAGGGTCGACGGCTCCGGGGGACACATTCAGTACTTC.

A word on this clonotype: The junction differs from germline at one of its ends, possibly a read error. The V call is TRBV11-1, the J call TRBJ2-4, with TRBD1 as a possible D gene (5 bases). Germline CDR1 reads SGHAT; CDR2 reads FQDESV (reference sequence). This CDR3 is built from 16 residues. CDR3 DNA: TGTGCCAGCACCCATTCGGGCAGGGCGACCAAAGACATTCAGTACTTC. Translated: CASTHSGRATKDIQYF.

A word on this clonotype: One end of the junction varies from germline; a read error may be responsible. This sequence joins TRBV20-1 and TRBJ2-3; perhaps TRBD1 as D (5 bases). This CDR3 region has 15 residues. Germline CDR1 is DFQATT and CDR2 is SNEGSKA (reference sequence). In DNA, the CDR3 is TGCAGTGCTAGAGGGCAGGGTCCCGTCATAGATACACAGTATTTT. Protein sequence: CSARGQGPVIDTQYF.

On this clonotype: The final CDR3 position lacks the conserved phenylalanine or tryptophan, pointing to a likely read error. The chain links TRBV28 to TRBJ2-2; D remains unclear. This CDR3 spans 12 amino acids. The V gene lost 3 bases and the J gene lost 8 bases, with 7 bases spanning the gap. Germline CDR1 MDHEN, CDR2 SYDVKM. The CDR3 spells CASSLGYGELFL. CDR3 in DNA: TGTGCCAGCAGTTTGGGGTATGGGGAGCTGTTTCTT.

The V gene is TRBV11-2, the J gene TRBJ1-1; D not resolved. Looked up from germline, CDR1 is SGHAT and CDR2 is FQNNGV. The CDR3 has 13 residues. V lost 1 base, J lost 3 bases, and 6 bases lay in between. CDR3 DNA sequence: TGTGCCAGCAGCTTAGGCGAATACACTGAAGCTTTCTTT. This codes for CASSLGEYTEAFF.

The chain links TRBV29-1 to TRBJ2-1; D may be TRBD1 (5 bases). CDR3 size: 13 residues. The germline V and J ends were trimmed by 7 bases and 7 bases, with 17 bases remaining between them. CDR1 is SQVTM and CDR2 is ANQGSEA in the germline V gene. The CDR3 protein is CSGIHRIQNEQFF. The CDR3 bases are TGCAGCGGTATTCACAGGATACAGAATGAGCAGTTCTTC.

This clonotype was recorded only once. V gene TRBV20-1 combines with J gene TRBJ2-2; 7 bases fit TRBD2. CDR1 and CDR2 from the germline V gene are DFQATT and SNEGSKA (reference sequence). The CDR3 has 15 amino acids. V shed 3 bases, J shed 0 bases, and the junction held 4 bases outside the gene matches. The CDR3 loop is CSARKGGPNTGELFF. As DNA, the CDR3 is TGCAGTGCTAGGAAGGGAGGGCCGAACACCGGGGAGCTGTTTTTT.

Regarding this clonotype: This may come from a read error, since a much larger clone is one base off. This chain uses TRBV29-1 with TRBJ2-7; D is perhaps TRBD1 (6 bases). This CDR3 is 13 amino acids long. Looked up from germline, CDR1 is SQVTM and CDR2 is ANQGSEA. CDR3 in amino acids: CSVGRDIGYELYF. The CDR3 DNA sequence: TGCAGCGTTGGTAGGGACATAGGCTACGAGCTGTACTTC.

Worth noting for this clonotype: The germline gene is not matched at one end of the junction; a read error may be the cause. This sequence joins TRBV11-2 and TRBJ2-3; maybe TRBD1 (5 bases). This CDR3 has 16 amino acids. Germline CDR1 reads SGHAT; CDR2 reads FQNNGV. CDR3 sequence (DNA): TGTGTCAGCAGCTTAGATCTCAAGCCAGCGACAGATACGCGGTATTTT. Protein product: CVSSLDLKPATDTRYF. The full variable domain, rest sourced from reference TRBV11-2 and TRBJ2-3, is EAGVAQSPRYKIIEKRQSVAFWCNPISGHATLYWYQQILGQGPKLLIQFQNNGVVDDSQLPKDRFSAERLKGVDSTLKIQPAKLEDSAVYLCVSSLDLKPATDTRYFGPGTRLTVL.

The chain recombines TRBV24-1 with TRBJ2-1, with 9 bases fitting TRBD2. Unmatched junction bases numbered 2, after V lost 0 bases and J lost 0 bases. In germline, CDR1 is KGHDR, CDR2 SFDVKD. The CDR3 is 17 amino acids. Here the CDR3 reads CATSDLGSGSSYNEQFF. In nucleotides, the CDR3 is TGTGCCACCAGTGATTTGGGTAGCGGGAGCTCCTACAATGAGCAGTTCTTC.

To note about this clonotype: A read error may produce the germline difference seen at one junction end. This chain uses TRBV11-2 with TRBJ1-6, with D unresolved. The V gene's germline CDR1 is SGHAT and CDR2 FQNNGV. The CDR3 contains 15 residues. The DNA of the CDR3 is TGTGCCAGCAGCCCCCGCACAGCCTCTAATTCACTCCTCCACTTT. It translates to CASSPRTASNSLLHF. Based on the CDR3 plus reference TRBV11-2 and TRBJ1-6, the full variable domain is EAGVAQSPRYKIIEKRQSVAFWCNPISGHATLYWYQQILGQGPKLLIQFQNNGVVDDSQLPKDRFSAERLKGVDSTLKIQPAKLEDSAVYLCASSPRTASNSLLHFGNGTRLTVT.

Comment on this clonotype: The junction departs from the called germline gene at one end, perhaps through a read error. V gene TRBV20-1 combines with J gene TRBJ1-5, with D maybe TRBD1 (6 bases). The CDR3 is made up of 15 amino acids. Per the germline V gene, CDR1 is DFQATT and CDR2 is SNEGSKA (reference sequence). The CDR3 region has the DNA TGCAGTGCTAGCCTGGCACAGGGAAGGAATCAGCTCCAGCATTTT. This translates into CSASLAQGRNQLQHF.

As regards this clonotype: Relative to the germline gene, one junction end is altered; a read error may explain this. This chain joins TRBV29-1 and TRBJ1-2, with D unresolved. There are 15 residues in the CDR3. Germline CDR1 reads SQVTM; CDR2 reads ANQGSEA. This CDR3 is CNVDVAWAILGGYTF. CDR3 nucleotide sequence: TGCAACGTTGATGTGGCATGGGCCATCCTGGGAGGCTACACCTTC.

This clonotype appeared a single time. The chain uses TRBV5-6 and TRBJ1-5; D gene unclear. Germline CDR1 SGHDT, CDR2 YYEEEE. V was shortened by 2 bases and J by 2 bases, with 11 bases between the two germline ends. This CDR3 is 15 amino acids long. CDR3 in DNA: TGTGCCAGCAGCTTCAAAGTATGGGGCAATCAGCCCCAGCATTTT. Translated, it gives CASSFKVWGNQPQHF.

In regard to this clonotype: Relative to the germline gene, one junction end is altered; a read error may explain this. V and J are TRBV5-4 and TRBJ2-2; the match to TRBD1 covers 9 bases. Germline CDR1 reads SGHNT; CDR2 reads YYREEE (reference sequence). The CDR3 is 14 amino acids. The CDR3 is CAISSQGASGELFF. CDR3 in DNA: TGTGCCATCAGCTCACAGGGGGCATCCGGGGAGTTGTTTTTT.

Concerning this clonotype itself: This sequence may be a read error, since a much larger clone differs from it by one base. The gene calls are TRBV4-2 and TRBJ2-1, with D maybe TRBD2 (6 bases). The CDR3 spans 13 residues. Germline CDR1 LGHNA, CDR2 YNFKEQ. Trimming left V 1 base short and J 13 bases short, with 14 bases between. CDR3 sequence reads: CASSQGLTGEQFF. The CDR3 nucleotides are TGTGCCAGCAGCCAAGGCCTAACGGGAGAACAGTTCTTC.

For this clonotype: At one boundary the junction diverges from the germline segment, which might be a read error. The V and J genes are TRBV6-1 and TRBJ1-2; the D gene is possibly TRBD1 (6 bases). Germline assignment: CDR1 MNHNS and CDR2 SASEGT. The CDR3 is made up of 15 amino acids. CDR3 in DNA: TGTGTCAGCAGTGCCGGGACATCAAACTCAAATGGCTACACCTTC. The encoded protein is CVSSAGTSNSNGYTF.

The chain joins TRBV11-2 to TRBJ1-5; D remains ambiguous. From germline, CDR1 is SGHAT and CDR2 FQNNGV. This CDR3 spans 9 amino acids. V dropped 1 base and J dropped 14 bases, with 3 bases sitting between them. Written as DNA, the CDR3 is TGTGCCAGCAGCTTAGGGGAGCATTTT. It is translated as CASSLGEHF.